Below, 3 T cell receptor beta chains from the same sample are listed, as sequenced in a study of cytomegalovirus exposure and HLA in healthy donors. This PCR relied on a set of 60 Vbeta primers and 13 Jbeta primers. Method: immunoSEQ multiplex PCR; TCRdb's copy keeps in-frame clones and lacks some. The table records around 130,000 clones, over 65% of them present only once. The sample consisted of PBMCs. The receptors derive from a man aged 45-60 years in good health and CMV-seronegative.

This clone was detected only a few times. This rearrangement joins TRBV28 to TRBJ1-5, with TRBD1 matching 7 bases. The germline gives CDR1 MDHEN, CDR2 SYDVKM. This CDR3 has 13 residues. The V and J ends lost 6 bases and 9 bases, in that order; junction bases with no gene match: 8. The CDR3 region is CASRGTADRPQHF. The CDR3 DNA sequence: TGTGCCAGCAGGGGGACAGCCGACAGGCCCCAGCATTTT. The full variable domain, its missing parts supplied by reference TRBV28 and TRBJ1-5, is DVKVTQSSRYLVKRTGEKVFLECVQDMDHENMFWYRQDPGLGLRLIYFSYDVKMKEKGDIPEGYSVSREKKERFSLILESASTNQTSMYLCASRGTADRPQHFGDGTRLSIL.

The J gene is TRBJ1-2, the V gene TRBV28; TRBD1 agrees at 8 bases. Per the germline V gene, CDR1 is MDHEN and CDR2 is SYDVKM. The CDR3 has 15 residues. The V segment lost 3 bases and the J segment 5 bases; nucleotides outside the gene matches: 8. The DNA for the CDR3 is TGTGCCAGCAGTTTTTTAGGGACAGGCGGTTATGGCTACACCTTC. Residues: CASSFLGTGGYGYTF.

V is TRBV28 and J is TRBJ1-1; 7 bases map to TRBD1. CDR1 and CDR2 (germline): MDHEN, SYDVKM. The V segment lost 4 bases and the J segment 8 bases; nucleotides outside the gene matches: 7. The CDR3 sequence is 13 residues long. CDR3 nucleotides: TGTGCCAGCAGTTCAACACTACAGGGGGAAGCTTTCTTT. This gives the protein CASSSTLQGEAFF.